The 20 T cell receptor beta chains below all came from one sample that was sequenced in a study of response to subunit inactivated influenza vaccine. One entry per CDR3 protein, called by TCRdb with MiXCR from the RT-PCR reads. This sample has around 580,000 distinct CDR3 sequences, with 12% found just once. Sequencing was performed on PBMCs from blood, taken on the day of vaccination. The receptors shown here come from a man over 45 who received an inactivated influenza vaccine.

This clonotype was observed a few times. The chain uses TRBV3-1 and TRBJ1-1; TRBD1 matches 7 bases. V shed 4 bases and J 2 bases; nucleotides not matched to a gene: 4. This CDR3 region has 14 residues. Germline CDR1 and CDR2: LGHDT and YNNKEL (reference sequence). The CDR3 coding sequence is TGTGCCAGCAGCCGGGGACAGTTTAACACTGAAGCTTTCTTT. Its protein is CASSRGQFNTEAFF.

The rearrangement links TRBV7-9 to TRBJ2-1; either TRBD1 or TRBD2 may fit D (5 bases each). The CDR3 is made up of 14 amino acids. Germline assignment: CDR1 SEHNR and CDR2 FQNEAQ (reference sequence). V lost 5 bases to trimming and J lost 2 bases, with 10 bases between them. The CDR3 is CASSTGPTYNEQFF. The CDR3 coding sequence is TGTGCCAGCAGCACGGGACCAACCTACAATGAGCAGTTCTTC.

This chain connects TRBV30 to TRBJ2-3; D is possibly TRBD2 (6 bases). The CDR3 runs 16 residues. The V gene's germline CDR1 is GTSNPN and CDR2 SVGIG (reference sequence). Trimming stripped 0 bases from V and 8 bases from J, with 21 bases between. The CDR3: CAWSVVRVTSAGTQYF. The DNA of the CDR3 is TGTGCCTGGAGTGTAGTCCGGGTGACTAGTGCCGGTACGCAGTATTTT.

The gene calls are TRBV7-2 and TRBJ1-6, with TRBD1 identical over 7 bases. Trimming took 4 bases from V and 5 from J; bases not matched to a gene: 5. Germline V gives CDR1 SGHTA, CDR2 FQGNSA. CDR3 size: 15 residues. In DNA, the CDR3 is TGTGCCAGCAGCTACTCAGGGGGAGATAATTCACCCCTCCACTTT. It translates to CASSYSGGDNSPLHF.

This clonotype was recorded at least ten times. The J gene is TRBJ2-5, the V gene TRBV6-2 or TRBV6-3; either TRBD1 or TRBD2 may supply D (6 bases each). The germline V gene has CDR1 MNHEY and CDR2 SVGEGT. The CDR3 contains 14 residues. Deletions cut 6 bases from V and 2 bases from J, with 13 bases between. In nucleotides, the CDR3 is TGTGCCAGCAGGCGGGACAACCTACAAGAGACCCAGTACTTC. Its translation: CASRRDNLQETQYF.

This clonotype was seen many times. A read error may produce the germline difference seen at one junction end. V gene TRBV7-3 combines with J gene TRBJ2-3; D could derive from TRBD1 or TRBD2 (5 bases each). The germline CDR1 and CDR2 sequences are SGHTA and FQGTGA. The CDR3 loop spans 14 amino acids. In nucleotides, the CDR3 is TGTGCCAGCAGCCCTGGGACCAGCACAAATACGCAGTATTTT. Translating it yields CASSPGTSTNTQYF.

This clonotype was seen ten or more times. The V gene is TRBV5-1, the J gene TRBJ2-3; D is possibly TRBD2 (5 bases). There are 16 residues in the CDR3. CDR1 and CDR2 from the germline V gene are SGHRS and YFSETQ. Trimming left V 1 base short and J 2 bases short, with 14 bases between. The CDR3 region is CASSLRRATTTDTQYF. CDR3 sequence (DNA): TGCGCCAGCAGCTTGAGGCGGGCCACTACCACAGATACGCAGTATTTT. The entire variable domain, with the rest obtained from reference TRBV5-1 and TRBJ2-3, is as follows: KAGVTQTPRYLIKTRGQQVTLSCSPISGHRSVSWYQQTPGQGLQFLFEYFSETQRNKGNFPGRFSGRQFSNSRSEMNVSTLELGDSALYLCASSLRRATTTDTQYFGPGTRLTVL.

The genes are TRBV28 and TRBJ2-3, with TRBD2 matching over 9 bases. The CDR3 spans 17 residues. The germline gives CDR1 MDHEN, CDR2 SYDVKM. The J segment lost 2 bases and the V segment lost 5 bases, leaving 11 bases of the junction unmatched. The DNA for the CDR3 is TGTGCCAGCAGTCCATCCAGGAGCGGGGGGACCACAGATACGCAGTATTTT. This encodes CASSPSRSGGTTDTQYF.

The rearrangement links TRBV7-9 to TRBJ2-5; TRBD2 is a possible D gene (5 bases). This CDR3 spans 13 amino acids. The germline gives CDR1 SEHNR, CDR2 FQNEAQ (reference sequence). Trimming left V 10 bases short and J 3 bases short, with 15 bases between. The CDR3 DNA follows: TGTGCCATGAGCCCCAGGCGGGAAGAGACCCAGTACTTC. Protein: CAMSPRREETQYF. Filled out from reference TRBV7-9 and TRBJ2-5, the complete variable domain reads DTGVSQNPRHKITKRGQNVTFRCDPISEHNRLYWYRQTLGQGPEFLTYFQNEAQLEKSRLLSDRFSAERPKGSFSTLEIQRTEQGDSAMYLCAMSPRREETQYFGPGTRLLVL.

This chain connects TRBV18 to TRBJ1-5, with D unclear. V gave up 3 bases and J gave up 0 bases, with 9 bases separating them. This CDR3 has 15 residues. Germline CDR1 reads KGHSH; CDR2 reads LQKENI. CDR3 protein: CASSPGGPSNQPQHF. The DNA for the CDR3 is TGTGCCAGCTCACCTGGAGGGCCTAGCAATCAGCCCCAGCATTTT.

Only a few counts were recorded for this clonotype. This sequence joins TRBV5-1 and TRBJ2-7; D possibly corresponds to TRBD1 (6 bases). CDR3 length: 13 residues. Between the trimmed V and J ends, which lost 0 bases and 5 bases, there was a span of 9 bases. CDR1 is SGHRS and CDR2 is YFSETQ in the germline V gene. The CDR3 coding sequence is TGCGCCAGCAGCTTGGACAGGGTCCACGAGCAGTACTTC. This gives the protein CASSLDRVHEQYF.

The chain employs TRBV10-3 and TRBJ1-2; no clear D. V was pared by 0 bases and J by 2 bases, with 10 bases between. In germline, CDR1 is ENHRY, CDR2 SYGVKD. The CDR3 is 15 amino acids. The DNA for the CDR3 is TGTGCCATCAGTGAGTCGGGCACAGCGAACTATGGCTACACCTTC. As protein: CAISESGTANYGYTF.

This clonotype was recorded many times. The J gene is TRBJ2-7, the V gene TRBV20-1; 9 nucleotides agree with TRBD2. Germline V gene data show CDR1 as DFQATT and CDR2 as SNEGSKA (reference sequence). Trimming at V came to 0 bases and at J to 6 bases, leaving 9 bases not matched to a gene. This CDR3 region has 15 residues. The DNA of the CDR3 is TGCAGTGCTAGAGATTTTCTAGCGGGATCTGGCGAGCAGTACTTC. Its protein product is CSARDFLAGSGEQYF.

This clonotype appeared a few times. The chain has TRBV6-5 and TRBJ1-1; 9 bases match TRBD1. The germline CDR1 and CDR2 sequences are MNHEY and SVGAGI. This CDR3 is 18 amino acids long. The J segment lost 5 bases and the V segment lost 3 bases, leaving 16 bases of the junction unmatched. Here the CDR3 DNA reads TGTGCCAGCAGTTATCGTTTAAGCCCGGGACAGGGACGAACTGAAGCTTTCTTT. It codes for CASSYRLSPGQGRTEAFF.

V is TRBV29-1 and J is TRBJ2-1; 10 bases are a match to TRBD2. Losses at the gene ends were 4 bases for V and 6 bases for J; bases not matched to a gene: 6. The CDR3 sequence is 14 residues long. Per the germline V gene, CDR1 is SQVTM and CDR2 is ANQGSEA. CDR3 sequence reads: CSVGLLAGINEQFF. The CDR3 nucleotides read TGCAGCGTTGGTTTACTAGCGGGAATCAATGAGCAGTTCTTC.

The rearrangement links TRBV20-1 to TRBJ2-3, with TRBD2 matching 9 bases. CDR1 is DFQATT, CDR2 SNEGSKA, per germline (reference sequence). The V segment lost 3 bases and the J segment 3 bases; nucleotides outside the gene matches: 10. The CDR3 consists of 16 residues. In nucleotides, the CDR3 is TGCAGTGCTAGGAACCCGGCGGGAGGGCGGACAGATACGCAGTATTTT. Translation gives CSARNPAGGRTDTQYF.

The V gene is TRBV11-1, the J gene TRBJ2-7, with 10 bases matching TRBD1. Germline V gene lookup returns CDR1 SGHAT and CDR2 FQDESV (reference sequence). V trimming: 5 bases; J trimming: 2 bases; junction bases outside the gene matches: 15. The length of the CDR3 is 18 residues. The CDR3 loop reads CASSPRGDDRGRPYEQYF. The DNA for the CDR3 is TGTGCCAGCAGCCCGCGAGGGGATGACAGGGGGCGCCCCTACGAGCAGTACTTC.

This chain joins TRBV19 and TRBJ2-2; D is unresolved. CDR1 LNHDA and CDR2 SQIVND come from the germline V gene (reference sequence). The CDR3 runs to 12 residues. V was shortened by 5 bases and J by 5 bases, with 6 bases between the two germline ends. CDR3 DNA: TGTGCCAGTAGTCCGGTGACCGGGGAGCTGTTTTTT. This encodes CASSPVTGELFF. The full variable domain, its missing parts supplied by reference TRBV19 and TRBJ2-2, is DGGITQSPKYLFRKEGQNVTLSCEQNLNHDAMYWYRQDPGQGLRLIYYSQIVNDFQKGDIAEGYSVSREKKESFPLTVTSAQKNPTAFYLCASSPVTGELFFGEGSRLTVL.

The rearrangement joins TRBV10-3 to TRBJ2-7; D may be TRBD1 (6 bases). Germline-derived CDR1 and CDR2 are ENHRY and SYGVKD. The germline V and J ends were trimmed by 4 bases and 7 bases, with 17 bases remaining between them. The CDR3 totals 14 residues. Written as DNA, the CDR3 is TGTGCCATCAGTGGCACAACAGGGTTGATTGAGCAGTACTTC. Its protein product is CAISGTTGLIEQYF.

This clonotype has at least ten counts. The CDR3 loop reads CASSQIRDSNQPQHF. The CDR3 DNA follows: TGTGCCAGCAGTCAGATCCGGGACAGCAATCAGCCCCAGCATTTT. V gene TRBV12-3 or TRBV12-4 combines with J gene TRBJ1-5, with TRBD1 as a possible D gene (5 bases). V was shortened by 5 bases and J by 1 base, with 12 bases between the two germline ends. This CDR3 is built from 15 residues.